These 9 T cell receptor beta chains came from one sample sequenced in a study of blood T cell repertoires in COVID-19. Sequencing was performed with immunoSEQ multiplex PCR; in TCRdb, only in-frame clones are kept and a portion is missing. The sample includes roughly 190,000 clones, about 80% of them seen just once. The source material was peripheral blood. All receptors come from a human donor with acute or convalescent COVID-19. The donor label of this sample is uncertain.

V gene TRBV7-9 combines with J gene TRBJ1-2, with 9 bases aligning to TRBD1. CDR3 length equals 13 residues. Germline CDR1 and CDR2: SEHNR and FQNEAQ (reference sequence). V lost 1 base and J lost 8; bases outside the gene matches: 2. CDR3 sequence (DNA): TGTGCCAGCAGCTTAGAACAGGGGGCAGGCTACACCTTC. Residues: CASSLEQGAGYTF.

The chain couples TRBV18 to TRBJ2-1; 9 nucleotides align to TRBD2. The junction had 4 bases not matched to a gene; V was cut back by 3 bases and J by 1 base. There are 16 residues in the CDR3. CDR1 and CDR2 from the germline V gene are KGHSH and LQKENI. The CDR3: CASSPWTSDSYNEQFF. CDR3 coding DNA: TGTGCCAGCTCACCGTGGACTAGCGATTCCTACAATGAGCAGTTCTTC.

The chain employs TRBV5-4 and TRBJ1-1; D ambiguous. The CDR3 loop spans 13 amino acids. The V and J ends lost 4 bases and 1 base respectively, with 8 bases between them. CDR1 SGHNT and CDR2 YYREEE come from the germline V gene (reference sequence). The CDR3, as DNA: TGTGCCAGCAGCCTACAGAGGAACACTGAAGCTTTCTTT. It encodes CASSLQRNTEAFF.

The V and J genes are TRBV3-1 (or the pseudogene TRBV3-2) and TRBJ2-2; D gene ambiguous. The CDR3 is 13 residues long. Trimming cost V 8 bases and J 4 bases, with 11 bases left between them. Germline V gives CDR1 LGHDT, CDR2 YNNKEL (reference sequence). CDR3 in DNA: TGTGCCAGCTCCGGAGACGGCACCGGGGAGCTGTTTTTT. This codes for CASSGDGTGELFF.

The V gene is TRBV2, the J gene TRBJ1-2; 8 bases agree with TRBD1. The germline V gene encodes CDR1 SNHLY and CDR2 FYNNEI. The CDR3 sequence is 15 residues long. The trim removed 2 bases at V and 2 bases at J, leaving 4 bases unmatched. CDR3 in amino acids: CASSETRGLNYGYTF. The CDR3 DNA reads as TGTGCCAGCAGTGAAACCAGGGGGCTCAACTATGGCTACACCTTC.

V and J are TRBV6-5 and TRBJ2-7; TRBD1 agrees at 10 bases. The V and J ends lost 6 bases and 3 bases, in that order; junction bases with no gene match: 2. This CDR3 has 13 amino acids. From germline, CDR1 is MNHEY and CDR2 SVGAGI. CDR3 bases: TGTGCCAGCAGGGGACAGGGGTACTACGAGCAGTACTTC. Translation: CASRGQGYYEQYF.

Regarding this clone: A junction end diverges from the germline sequence, so it may reflect a read error. The chain links TRBV11-2 to TRBJ2-7, with 10 bases identical to TRBD1. The CDR3 is 12 amino acids. Germline lookup yields CDR1 SGHAT and CDR2 FQNNGV. DNA of the CDR3: TGTGCCAGCAGCGTGGACAGGGGGGGCAGTAACTTC. Protein product: CASSVDRGGSNF.

This chain links TRBV2 with TRBJ1-6; the match to TRBD1 covers 11 bases. The CDR3 sequence is 17 residues long. Unmatched junction bases numbered 3, after V lost 5 bases and J lost 0 bases. The germline V gene encodes CDR1 SNHLY and CDR2 FYNNEI. The CDR3 region is CASSRTGGASYNSPLHF. The CDR3 DNA reads TGTGCCAGCAGTCGGACAGGGGGCGCCTCCTATAATTCACCCCTCCACTTT.

V gene TRBV15 combines with J gene TRBJ2-5; the match to TRBD1 covers 9 bases. The CDR3 has 15 residues. V lost 2 bases and J lost 3; bases outside the gene matches: 4. The germline V gene encodes CDR1 LNHNV and CDR2 YYDKDF (reference sequence). The CDR3 here is CATSRPGQGEETQYF. The DNA for the CDR3 is TGTGCCACCAGCAGACCGGGACAGGGAGAAGAGACCCAGTACTTC.